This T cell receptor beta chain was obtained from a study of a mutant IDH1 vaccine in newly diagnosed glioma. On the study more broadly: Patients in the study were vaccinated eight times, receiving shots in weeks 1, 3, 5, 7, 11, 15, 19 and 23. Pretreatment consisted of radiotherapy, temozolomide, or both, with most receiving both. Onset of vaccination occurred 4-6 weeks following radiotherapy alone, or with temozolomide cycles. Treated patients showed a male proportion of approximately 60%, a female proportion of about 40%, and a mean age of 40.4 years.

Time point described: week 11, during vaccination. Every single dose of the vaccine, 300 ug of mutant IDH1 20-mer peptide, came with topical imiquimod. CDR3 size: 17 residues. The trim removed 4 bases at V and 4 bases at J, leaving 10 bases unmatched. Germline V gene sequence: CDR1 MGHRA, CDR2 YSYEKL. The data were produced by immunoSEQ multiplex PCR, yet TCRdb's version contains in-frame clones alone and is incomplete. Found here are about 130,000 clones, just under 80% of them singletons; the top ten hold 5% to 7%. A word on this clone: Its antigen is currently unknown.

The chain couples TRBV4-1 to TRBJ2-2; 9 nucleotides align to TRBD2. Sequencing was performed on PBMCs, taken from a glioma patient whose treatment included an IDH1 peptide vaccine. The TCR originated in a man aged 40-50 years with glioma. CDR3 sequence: CASSRRSTSGSTGELFF. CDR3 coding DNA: TGCGCCAGCAGCCGAAGGTCGACTAGCGGAAGCACCGGGGAGCTGTTTTTT.